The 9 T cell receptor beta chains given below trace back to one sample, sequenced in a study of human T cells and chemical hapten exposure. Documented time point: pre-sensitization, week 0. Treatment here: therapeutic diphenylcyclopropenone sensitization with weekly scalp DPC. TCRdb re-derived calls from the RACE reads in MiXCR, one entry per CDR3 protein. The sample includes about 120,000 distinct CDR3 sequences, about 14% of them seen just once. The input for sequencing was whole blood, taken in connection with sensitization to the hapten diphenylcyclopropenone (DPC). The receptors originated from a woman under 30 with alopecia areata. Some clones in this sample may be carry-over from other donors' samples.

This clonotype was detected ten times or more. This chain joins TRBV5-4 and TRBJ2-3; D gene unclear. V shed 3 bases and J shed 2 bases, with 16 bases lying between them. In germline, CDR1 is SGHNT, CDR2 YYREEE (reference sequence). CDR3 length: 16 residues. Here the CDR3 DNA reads TGTGCCAGCAGCTATGACTCGGTAGCAGCCACAGATACGCAGTATTTT. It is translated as CASSYDSVAATDTQYF.

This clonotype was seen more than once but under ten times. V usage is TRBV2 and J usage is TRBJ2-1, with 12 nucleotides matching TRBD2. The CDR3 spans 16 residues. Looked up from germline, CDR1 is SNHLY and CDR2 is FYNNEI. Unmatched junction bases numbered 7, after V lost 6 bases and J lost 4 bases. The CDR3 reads CASSPTSGGWYNEQFF. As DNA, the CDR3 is TGTGCCAGCAGCCCGACTAGCGGGGGTTGGTACAATGAGCAGTTCTTC.

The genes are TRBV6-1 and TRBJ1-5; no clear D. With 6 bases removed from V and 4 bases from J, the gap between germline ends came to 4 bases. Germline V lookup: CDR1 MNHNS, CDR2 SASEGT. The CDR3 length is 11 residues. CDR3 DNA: TGTGCCAGCAGCTTAAATCAGCCCCAGCATTTT. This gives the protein CASSLNQPQHF.

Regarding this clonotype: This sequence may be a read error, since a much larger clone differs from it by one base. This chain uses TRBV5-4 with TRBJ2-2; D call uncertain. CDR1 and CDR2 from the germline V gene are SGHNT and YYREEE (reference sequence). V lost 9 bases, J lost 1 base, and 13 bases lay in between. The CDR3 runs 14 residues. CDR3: CATQAPMNTGELFF. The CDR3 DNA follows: TGTGCCACCCAAGCCCCTATGAACACCGGGGAGCTGTTTTTT.

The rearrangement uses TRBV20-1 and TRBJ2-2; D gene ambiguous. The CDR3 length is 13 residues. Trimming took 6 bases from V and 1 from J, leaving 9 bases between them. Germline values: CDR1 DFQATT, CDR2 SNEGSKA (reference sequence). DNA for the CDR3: TGCAGTGCAAGGCGACGGAACACCGGGGAGCTGTTTTTT. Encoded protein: CSARRRNTGELFF.

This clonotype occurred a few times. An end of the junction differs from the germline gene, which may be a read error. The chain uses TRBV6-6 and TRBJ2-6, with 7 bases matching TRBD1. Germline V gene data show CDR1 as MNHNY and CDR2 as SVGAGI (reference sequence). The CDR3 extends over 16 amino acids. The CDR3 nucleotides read TGTGCCAGCAATTACCTGACAGGGACTGGGGCCAACGTCCTGACTTTC. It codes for CASNYLTGTGANVLTF.

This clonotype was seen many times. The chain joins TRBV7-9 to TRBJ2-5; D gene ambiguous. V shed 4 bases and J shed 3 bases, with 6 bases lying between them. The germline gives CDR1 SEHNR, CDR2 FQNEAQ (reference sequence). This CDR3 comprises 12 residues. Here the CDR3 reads CASSSLKETQYF. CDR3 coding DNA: TGTGCCAGCAGCTCCCTAAAAGAGACCCAGTACTTC.

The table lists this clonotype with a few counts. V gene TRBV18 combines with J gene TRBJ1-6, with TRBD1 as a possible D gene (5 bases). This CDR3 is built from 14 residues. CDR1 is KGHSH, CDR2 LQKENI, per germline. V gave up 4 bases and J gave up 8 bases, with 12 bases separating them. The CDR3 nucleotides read TGTGCCAGCTCACGTACAGGATGGGATTCACCCCTCCACTTT. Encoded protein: CASSRTGWDSPLHF.

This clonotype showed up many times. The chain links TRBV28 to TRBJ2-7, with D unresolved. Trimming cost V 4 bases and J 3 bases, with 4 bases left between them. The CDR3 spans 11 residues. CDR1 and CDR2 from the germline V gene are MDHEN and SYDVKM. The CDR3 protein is CASSSDYEQYF. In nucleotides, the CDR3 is TGTGCCAGCAGTTCGGACTACGAGCAGTACTTC.